This T cell receptor (beta chain) was obtained from a study of T cell responses to AZD1222 COVID-19 vaccine. For this clone: Its target is not known.

General study findings and limits: Every sample of the repertoires postdated the peak T cell response. The span of vaccine-associated CD4 TCRs extended across spike, with dominance at 160-218 and 743-854.

The assay was immunoSEQ multiplex PCR, and TCRdb's table has in-frame clones only and misses some. The profile shows about 97,000 clones, less than 90% of them singletons. This CDR3 has 14 residues. Trimming took 6 bases from V and 6 from J, leaving 15 bases between them. Germline loops: CDR1 MNHEY, CDR2 SMNVEV (reference sequence). This receptor was identified in an adult in good health. Source: peripheral blood, taken on day 0 of AZD1222 vaccination. The chain carries TRBV27 and TRBJ2-1; TRBD2 might be the D (6 bases). CDR3 sequence reads: CASRRGLRANEQFF. The DNA of the CDR3 is TGTGCCAGCAGGCGGGGATTGCGGGCCAATGAGCAGTTCTTC.